This passage covers 31 T cell receptor beta chains from one sample sequenced in a study of blood T cell repertoires in COVID-19 (dated by TCRdb to about 2020). To prepare the library, the immunoSEQ multiplex PCR assay was applied. TCRdb took this table from immuneACCESS and kept in-frame rearrangements with V and J called. Such tables lack part of the clones; where checked against another copy, unresolved V genes explain under half of the gap, and the rest is unexplained. The sample data list some 31,000 clones, and more than 85% of these were observed just once. Roughly 5.2% of the sample comes from the top ten. The sample was peripheral blood. These receptor sequences come from a human donor in a cohort sampled during active COVID-19.

The chain combines TRBV4-2 with TRBJ2-1; 9 bases are a match to TRBD2. After removal of 0 bases from V and 8 bases from J, the junction contained 14 bases not matched to a gene. This CDR3 spans 18 amino acids. Germline V gene sequence: CDR1 LGHNA, CDR2 YNFKEQ. CDR3 sequence (DNA): TGTGCCAGCAGCCAAGATTCAGCGCGGGGGGGCCTTTTCGATGAGCAGTTCTTC. Its translation is CASSQDSARGGLFDEQFF.

V is TRBV4-1 and J is TRBJ2-1; 14 nucleotides agree with TRBD2. This CDR3 is 17 amino acids long. The germline gives CDR1 MGHRA, CDR2 YSYEKL. With V trimmed by 4 bases and J by 4 bases, 6 bases remained unmatched. The CDR3 DNA sequence: TGCGCCAGCAGCCCCCGACTAGCGGGGGGGCGATACAATGAGCAGTTCTTC. It is translated as CASSPRLAGGRYNEQFF.

The V gene is TRBV5-1, the J gene TRBJ1-2, with TRBD1 matching over 10 bases. This CDR3 spans 15 amino acids. V trimming: 4 bases; J trimming: 7 bases; junction bases outside the gene matches: 10. CDR1 and CDR2 (germline): SGHRS, YFSETQ. The CDR3 bases are TGCGCCAGCAGCAGGACAGGGGGGGTAGGACGTGGCTACACCTTC. The encoded protein is CASSRTGGVGRGYTF.

The chain employs TRBV14 and TRBJ2-5; D is possibly TRBD2 (6 bases). The V end was cut by 4 bases, the J end by 2 bases, with 11 bases between. Per germline, CDR1 SGHDN and CDR2 FVKESK. This CDR3 comprises 14 residues. The CDR3 sequence: CASSPRTMQETQYF. CDR3 bases: TGTGCCAGCAGCCCGAGGACTATGCAAGAGACCCAGTACTTC.

This sequence joins TRBV30 and TRBJ2-1; TRBD2 aligns across 7 bases. The CDR3 spans 16 residues. Germline trimming cut 2 bases from V and 4 bases from J; bases unmatched to any gene: 11. Per the germline V gene, CDR1 is GTSNPN and CDR2 is SVGIG (reference sequence). The CDR3: CAWSLMGGSRYNEQFF. As DNA, the CDR3 is TGTGCCTGGAGTCTTATGGGCGGGAGTAGGTACAATGAGCAGTTCTTC.

The rearrangement uses TRBV14 and TRBJ2-2; 7 bases map to TRBD1. Germline CDR1 is SGHDN and CDR2 is FVKESK. V was clipped by 4 bases and J by 0 bases; unmatched bases: 2. The CDR3 has 15 residues. This chain's CDR3 is CASSPGQPNTGELFF. The CDR3 DNA reads as TGTGCCAGCAGCCCGGGACAGCCGAACACCGGGGAGCTGTTTTTT.

This chain joins TRBV5-1 and TRBJ1-3, with D unresolved. The CDR3 length is 15 residues. CDR1 and CDR2 (germline): SGHRS, YFSETQ. Trimming cost V 1 base and J 0 bases, with 8 bases left between them. The CDR3 loop is CASSLNTLSGNTIYF. In DNA, the CDR3 is TGCGCCAGCAGCTTGAATACTCTCTCTGGAAACACCATATATTTT.

The V and J genes are TRBV5-6 and TRBJ1-2, with a possible D match to TRBD1 (5 bases). The germline V gene has CDR1 SGHDT and CDR2 YYEEEE. Trimming removed 3 bases from V and 8 bases from J, with 14 bases in between. The CDR3 is 13 amino acids. This chain's CDR3 is CASSWDLAGGYTF. The CDR3 bases are TGTGCCAGCAGCTGGGACCTCGCGGGGGGCTACACCTTC.

Regarding this clone: At one end the junction does not follow the germline gene, possibly because of a read error. The V call is TRBV10-2, the J call TRBJ1-2; TRBD1 is a possible D gene (6 bases). The CDR3 totals 15 residues. Germline CDR1 is WSHSY and CDR2 is SAAADI. CDR3 sequence: CASSLAGGPRNGYTF. The CDR3 region has the DNA TGCGCCAGCAGTCTCGCGGGGGGCCCCAGGAATGGGTACACCTTC.

The V and J genes are TRBV5-6 and TRBJ1-1; 11 bases match TRBD1. Trimming cost V 4 bases and J 4 bases; bases outside gene matches: 3. CDR3 length: 14 residues. Germline CDR1 reads SGHDT; CDR2 reads YYEEEE. Here the CDR3 reads CASSGQGAGTEAFF. The CDR3 region has the DNA TGTGCCAGCAGCGGACAGGGGGCGGGCACTGAAGCTTTCTTT.

The chain uses TRBV3-1 (or the pseudogene TRBV3-2) and TRBJ1-1; the D gene is possibly TRBD1 (6 bases). Trimming removed 2 bases at V and 1 base at J, with 8 bases between. CDR1 is LGHDT, CDR2 YNNKEL, per germline (reference sequence). The CDR3 totals 14 residues. The DNA of the CDR3 is TGTGCCAGCAGCCAATGGGACAAGAACACTGAAGCTTTCTTT. Translating it yields CASSQWDKNTEAFF.

J is TRBJ2-2 and V is TRBV6-4; D gene ambiguous. This CDR3 contains 15 residues. Germline V CDR1 and CDR2: MRHNA, SNTAGT. Trimming removed 3 bases from V and 2 bases from J, with 10 bases in between. The CDR3 region is CASSEYPGNTGELFF. Here the CDR3 DNA reads TGTGCCAGCAGTGAATATCCTGGCAACACCGGGGAGCTGTTTTTT.

The chain links TRBV7-9 to TRBJ2-1, with 7 bases matching TRBD1. The CDR3 consists of 16 residues. CDR1 is SEHNR and CDR2 is FQNEAQ in the germline V gene (reference sequence). The V gene end was trimmed by 4 bases and the J gene end by 2 bases; junction bases not matched to a gene: 8. This CDR3 is CASSSGTDKTYNEQFF. CDR3 nucleotide sequence: TGTGCCAGCAGCTCCGGGACAGACAAGACCTACAATGAGCAGTTCTTC.

This clone was recorded once. The chain is built from TRBV14 and TRBJ1-4; TRBD1 agrees at 9 bases. The CDR3 spans 18 residues. Germline assignment: CDR1 SGHDN and CDR2 FVKESK. V was pared by 0 bases and J by 8 bases, with 13 bases of the junction left unmatched. CDR3: CASSQDFRATGGREKLFF. DNA of the CDR3: TGTGCCAGCAGCCAAGATTTTCGGGCGACAGGGGGACGGGAAAAACTGTTTTTT.

The chain is built from TRBV15 and TRBJ2-6; perhaps TRBD2 as D (5 bases). Germline V gene data show CDR1 as LNHNV and CDR2 as YYDKDF (reference sequence). CDR3 length: 16 amino acids. Deletions cut 5 bases from V and 1 base from J, with 12 bases between. The CDR3 reads CATSRPRRSGANVLTF. DNA of the CDR3: TGTGCCACCAGCCGACCCCGGAGGTCTGGGGCCAACGTCCTGACTTTC. Full variable domain (outside the CDR3, taken from reference TRBV15 and TRBJ2-6): DAMVIQNPRYQVTQFGKPVTLSCSQTLNHNVMYWYQQKSSQAPKLLFHYYDKDFNNEADTPDNFQSRRPNTSFCFLDIRSPGLGDTAMYLCATSRPRRSGANVLTFGAGSRLTVL.

J is TRBJ2-5 and V is TRBV9, with 7 bases identical to TRBD2. The J segment lost 3 bases and the V segment lost 0 bases, leaving 5 bases of the junction unmatched. Germline V lookup: CDR1 SGDLS, CDR2 YYNGEE. CDR3 size: 15 residues. CDR3 sequence (DNA): TGTGCCAGCAGCGTAGGGCAGGGAGGGGAAGAGACCCAGTACTTC. Translated, it gives CASSVGQGGEETQYF.

The rearrangement links TRBV27 to TRBJ1-3; tentatively, D is TRBD1 (6 bases). Germline V gives CDR1 MNHEY, CDR2 SMNVEV (reference sequence). The CDR3 covers 16 residues. Trimming shortened V by 6 bases and J by 2 bases, and 17 bases separated the two germline ends. The CDR3 reads CASRRGFGGAGNTIYF. In nucleotides, the CDR3 is TGTGCCAGCAGAAGGGGGTTCGGGGGGGCTGGAAACACCATATATTTT.

The chain joins TRBV4-1 to TRBJ1-5; TRBD1 might be the D (6 bases). Germline V gene data show CDR1 as MGHRA and CDR2 as YSYEKL. The CDR3 has 17 residues. V gave up 3 bases and J gave up 4 bases, with 19 bases separating them. This chain's CDR3 is CASSQTVLRGGNQPQHF. As DNA, the CDR3 is TGCGCCAGCAGCCAGACGGTTCTAAGGGGGGGGAATCAGCCCCAGCATTTT.

The rearrangement joins TRBV2 to TRBJ1-2; D gene uncertain. CDR1 is SNHLY, CDR2 FYNNEI, per germline. Trimming left V 10 bases short and J 6 bases short, with 12 bases between. CDR3 length: 11 amino acids. This CDR3 reads CAIQRADGYTF. DNA for the CDR3: TGTGCCATACAGCGGGCTGATGGCTACACCTTC.

CDR3 sequence: CASRPTGVDTQYF. CDR3 nucleotide sequence: TGTGCCAGCAGGCCTACAGGGGTAGATACGCAGTATTTT. This chain connects TRBV5-4 to TRBJ2-3; 7 positions match TRBD1. CDR1 is SGHNT, CDR2 YYREEE, per germline (reference sequence). V dropped 5 bases and J dropped 5; count of bases not matched to a gene: 5. The length of the CDR3 is 13 residues.

The gene calls are TRBV7-2 and TRBJ1-5; 8 bases map to TRBD1. J lost 3 bases, V lost 5 bases, and 6 bases had no gene match. This CDR3 comprises 15 residues. Germline V gene sequence: CDR1 SGHTA, CDR2 FQGNSA. CDR3 coding DNA: TGTGCCAGCAGCCCAGGACAGGGACCCAATCAGCCCCAGCATTTT. The encoded protein is CASSPGQGPNQPQHF.

CDR3 nucleotide sequence: TGTGCCAGCGTTGCCAGCTCCGGGACAGAAACAAACAATGAGCAGTTCTTC. It yields the protein CASVASSGTETNNEQFF. The chain is built from TRBV2 and TRBJ2-1; 7 nucleotides align to TRBD1. Germline assignment: CDR1 SNHLY and CDR2 FYNNEI. Trimming at V came to 8 bases and at J to 5 bases, leaving 18 bases not matched to a gene. The CDR3 loop spans 17 amino acids.

V gene TRBV6-6 combines with J gene TRBJ1-5; 11 bases agree with TRBD1. CDR1 is MNHNY and CDR2 is SVGAGI in the germline V gene (reference sequence). This CDR3 has 16 amino acids. V gave up 6 bases and J gave up 2 bases; unmatched junction bases: 6. The CDR3 is CASSSGTGGGNQPQHF. CDR3 coding DNA: TGTGCCAGCAGCTCCGGGACAGGGGGAGGCAATCAGCCCCAGCATTTT.

The chain employs TRBV9 and TRBJ2-3; TRBD2 agrees at 13 bases. The CDR3 length is 15 residues. Trimming at V came to 7 bases and at J to 2 bases, leaving 4 bases not matched to a gene. Germline CDR1 and CDR2: SGDLS and YYNGEE. DNA of the CDR3: TGTGCCAGCTCGGGACTAGCGGGATTCACAGATACGCAGTATTTT. Amino acid sequence: CASSGLAGFTDTQYF.

In its sample, this clone was seen a few times. The V call is TRBV5-1, the J call TRBJ2-7; D is undetermined. There are 13 residues in the CDR3. In germline, CDR1 is SGHRS, CDR2 YFSETQ. V was clipped by 0 bases and J by 7 bases, with 11 bases between them. The CDR3 protein is CASSLGLGWEQYF. The CDR3, as DNA: TGCGCCAGCAGCTTGGGTCTCGGGTGGGAGCAGTACTTC.

This clone was seen only a few times. The chain links TRBV10-3 to TRBJ2-2, with 11 positions matching TRBD2. This CDR3 spans 15 amino acids. After removal of 10 bases from V and 3 bases from J, the junction contained 7 bases not matched to a gene. In germline, CDR1 is ENHRY, CDR2 SYGVKD. The CDR3 protein is CATSVAGGDTGELFF. CDR3 nucleotide sequence: TGTGCCACCTCGGTAGCGGGAGGGGACACCGGGGAGCTGTTTTTT.

V gene TRBV21-1 combines with J gene TRBJ2-5; the DNA was not compared with TRBD2, the D call given in the table. TRBV21-1 is a listed pseudogene. The CDR3 length is 21 residues. The CDR3 nucleotides read TGTGCCAGCAGCAATTGGGTCCTCACCCTAACTAGCGGGGGAAACCAAGAGACCCAGTACTTC. Translating it yields CASSNWVLTLTSGGNQETQYF.

The chain joins TRBV14 to TRBJ1-2, with no clear D. V lost 1 base and J lost 8, with 14 bases in between. The CDR3 runs 14 residues. The germline CDR1 and CDR2 sequences are SGHDN and FVKESK. CDR3 in DNA: TGTGCCAGCAGCCAAGGAGAGGGCGTAGGGGGCTACACCTTC. Translating it yields CASSQGEGVGGYTF.

V is TRBV4-1 and J is TRBJ1-4, with D uncertain. V lost 5 bases and J 3 bases, leaving 19 bases between the germline ends. The CDR3 has 17 amino acids. CDR1 is MGHRA, CDR2 YSYEKL, per germline. CDR3 coding DNA: TGCGCCAGCAGCGCGGTTTCGAGCGTGATGGCTAATGAAAAACTGTTTTTT. As protein: CASSAVSSVMANEKLFF.

V is TRBV18 and J is TRBJ2-7, with 7 bases aligning to TRBD1. CDR1 is KGHSH, CDR2 LQKENI, per germline. Losses at the gene ends were 6 bases for V and 7 bases for J; bases not matched to a gene: 18. The length of the CDR3 is 16 residues. CDR3 nucleotides: TGTGCCAGCTCGCCGTCTTTTTCGACAGGGACGGGGGAGCAGTACTTC. Amino acids: CASSPSFSTGTGEQYF.

The chain is built from TRBV11-2 and TRBJ2-6; unclear D gene. The V gene's germline CDR1 is SGHAT and CDR2 FQNNGV. The V end was cut by 1 base, the J end by 0 bases, with 7 bases between. This CDR3 is 16 amino acids long. CDR3 DNA: TGTGCCAGCAGCTTAGTTTACGGCTCTGGGGCCAACGTCCTGACTTTC. This encodes CASSLVYGSGANVLTF.